A selection of T cell receptor beta chains follows, all from one sample in a study of blood T cell repertoires in COVID-19. Sequenced by immunoSEQ multiplex PCR; TCRdb stores in-frame clones only, minus some. The sample shows about 120,000 clones, 85% of them seen only once. The sequenced material came from peripheral blood. The origin of the receptors is a woman of 80 years or more with acute or convalescent COVID-19. Both conserved end residues are part of each CDR3. The order of the fields is J gene, V gene, CDR3 protein.

j_gene: TRBJ1-2
v_gene: TRBV5-1
CDR3aa: CASSLGWGRDYGYTF

j_gene: TRBJ1-1
v_gene: TRBV20-1
CDR3aa: CRVPRSGEAFF

j_gene: TRBJ1-4
v_gene: TRBV27
CDR3aa: CASSPWTGGGKLFF

j_gene: TRBJ1-2
v_gene: TRBV28
CDR3aa: CASSGGYPNYGYTF

j_gene: TRBJ2-3
v_gene: TRBV4-3
CDR3aa: CASSQDSGGDTDTQYF

j_gene: TRBJ2-3
v_gene: TRBV4-2
CDR3aa: CASRDFRGTDTQYF

j_gene: TRBJ2-5
v_gene: TRBV6-6
CDR3aa: CASSYAASDGETQYF

j_gene: TRBJ2-1
v_gene: TRBV21-1
CDR3aa: CASSNHGTSGGAVPHNEQFF

j_gene: TRBJ2-1
v_gene: TRBV7-9
CDR3aa: CASSLAGTGGIKEQFF

j_gene: TRBJ2-1
v_gene: TRBV24-1
CDR3aa: CATSRGGQVEQFF

j_gene: TRBJ1-6
v_gene: TRBV3-1/TRBV3-2
CDR3aa: CASSQGTGKDSPLHF

j_gene: TRBJ1-2
v_gene: TRBV14
CDR3aa: CASSRGGIGYTF

j_gene: TRBJ1-6
v_gene: TRBV9
CDR3aa: CASSVEGGGDSPLHF

j_gene: TRBJ2-5
v_gene: TRBV5-1
CDR3aa: CASSLTGPGETQYF

j_gene: TRBJ1-2
v_gene: TRBV12-1
CDR3aa: CALQGFGDYGYTF

j_gene: TRBJ2-2
v_gene: TRBV12-3/TRBV12-4
CDR3aa: CASRPGGPGELFF

j_gene: TRBJ1-4
v_gene: TRBV4-1
CDR3aa: CASSQDRQQWEKLFF

j_gene: TRBJ1-3
v_gene: TRBV15
CDR3aa: CATSRDQAVDF

j_gene: TRBJ2-1
v_gene: TRBV4-1
CDR3aa: CASTSSTGGYNEQFF

j_gene: TRBJ1-3
v_gene: TRBV4-3
CDR3aa: CASSLNPGYGNTIYF

j_gene: TRBJ1-3
v_gene: TRBV5-1
CDR3aa: CASSQGQLSGNTIYF

j_gene: TRBJ2-5
v_gene: TRBV6-2/TRBV6-3
CDR3aa: CASSPGRKGTQYF

j_gene: TRBJ1-2
v_gene: TRBV12-3/TRBV12-4
CDR3aa: CASSLTGDARYTF

j_gene: TRBJ1-5
v_gene: TRBV10-1
CDR3aa: CASSAGGGNQPQHF

j_gene: TRBJ1-6
v_gene: TRBV4-3
CDR3aa: CASSGDPDSPLHF

j_gene: TRBJ1-6
v_gene: TRBV27
CDR3aa: CASSLLAGQGNSPLHF

j_gene: TRBJ1-2
v_gene: TRBV24-1
CDR3aa: CATSDPTRGYGYTF

j_gene: TRBJ1-4
v_gene: TRBV18
CDR3aa: CASSPLLLEKLFF

j_gene: TRBJ1-2
v_gene: TRBV19
CDR3aa: CASSMTGDPDYGYTF

j_gene: TRBJ2-7
v_gene: TRBV3-1/TRBV3-2
CDR3aa: CASSQAGLGAYEQYF

j_gene: TRBJ2-7
v_gene: TRBV5-1
CDR3aa: CASSATGGSYEQYF

j_gene: TRBJ2-2
v_gene: TRBV15
CDR3aa: CATSRGAPANTGELFF

j_gene: TRBJ2-1
v_gene: TRBV7-9
CDR3aa: CASSRLGPGVRDNEQFF

j_gene: TRBJ2-3
v_gene: TRBV29-1
CDR3aa: CSVRQGGDTQYF

j_gene: TRBJ2-5
v_gene: TRBV10-3
CDR3aa: CATKQAPQETQYF

j_gene: TRBJ2-5
v_gene: TRBV5-5
CDR3aa: CASSLGAMETQYF